These T cell receptor beta chains were read from a single sample in a study of cytomegalovirus exposure and HLA in healthy donors. Sequencing used immunoSEQ multiplex PCR; TCRdb keeps in-frame clones, though not all of them. The sample records about 200,000 clones, around 80% being singletons. The sequenced material came from PBMCs. The receptors shown here come from a girl aged 2 to 10 in good health and CMV-seronegative. CDR3s include the opening cysteine and the closing phenylalanine or tryptophan. Fields, in order: D gene, J gene, clone size, V gene, CDR3 DNA, CDR3 protein. D genes are given only for firm matches. Clone sizes are given selectively: once, few, many, or a class where the clone is expanded.

>TRBD1|TRBJ2-6|few|TRBV7-3
TGTGCCAGCAGCACAGGGGGGACTGGGGCCAACGTCCTGACTTTC
CASSTGGTGANVLTF
>TRBD1|TRBJ1-2|few|TRBV7-9
TGTGCCAGCAGCTTATCAGACAGGGAAGTGAGAGGCTACACCTTC
CASSLSDREVRGYTF
>TRBD1|TRBJ1-5|NA|TRBV30
TGTGCCTGGAGGGAGGGACAGAAAGTCCCAATAGTGCTTAGCAATCAGCCCCAGCATTTT
CAWREGQKVPIVLSNQPQHF
>TRBD1|TRBJ1-2|NA|TRBV5-1
TGCGCCAGCAGCCCCCGGGACAGGGGGCTGGACTATGGCTACACCTTC
CASSPRDRGLDYGYTF
>NA|TRBJ1-1|NA|TRBV5-1
TGCGCCAGCAGCCCGGGAGGGGGAGTTGAAGCTTTCTTT
CASSPGGGVEAFF
>TRBD1|TRBJ1-6|NA|TRBV30
TGTGCCTGGAGTGAGTCGGACAGGGAGGTTTCACCCCTCCACTTT
CAWSESDREVSPLHF
>NA|TRBJ1-1|NA|TRBV2
TGTGCCAGCAGTGAACTACAGGGCGGCACTGAAGCTTTCTTT
CASSELQGGTEAFF
>NA|TRBJ2-7|NA|TRBV6-1
TGTGCCAGCAGTGTCTACGAGCAGTACTTC
CASSVYEQYF
>TRBD1|TRBJ1-1|NA|TRBV6-5
TGTGCCAGCGGACAGGTATTGAACACTGAAGCTTTCTTT
CASGQVLNTEAFF
>NA|TRBJ1-2|few|TRBV5-6
TGTGCCAGCAGTAACGGTGGCTACACCTTC
CASSNGGYTF
>TRBD2|TRBJ2-7|NA|TRBV10-3
TGTGCCATCAGTGCACACAGCGGGGGATACGAGCAGTACTTC
CAISAHSGGYEQYF
>TRBD2|TRBJ2-3|NA|TRBV4-1
TGCGCCAGCAGCCAAGTTAGGCCTAGCGGGAGCCTCACAGATACGCAGTATTTT
CASSQVRPSGSLTDTQYF
>NA|TRBJ1-2|NA|TRBV7-9
TGTGCCAGCAGCTTAGAAGAGAACTATGGCTACACCTTC
CASSLEENYGYTF
>NA|TRBJ2-7|NA|TRBV9
TGTGCCAGCAGCCCCTCCGCCTCGGGAGTTTCCTACGAGCAGTACTTC
CASSPSASGVSYEQYF
>NA|TRBJ2-1|NA|TRBV19
TGTGCCAGTAGTATCTCTCTCAATGAGCAGTTCTTC
CASSISLNEQFF
>NA|TRBJ1-6|NA|TRBV1
TGCACCAGCAGCCAAGATCGAGACAGGGGCGTTTGGAATTCACCCCTCCACTTT
CTSSQDRDRGVWNSPLHF